These 13 T cell receptor beta chains came from one sample sequenced in a study of blood T cell repertoires in COVID-19. Sequenced by immunoSEQ multiplex PCR; TCRdb stores in-frame clones only, minus some. The top ten clones hold 0.8% to 1% of a sample with 200,000 to 250,000 clones, around nine tenths of them seen once. The sequencing input was peripheral blood. The source of these receptors is a man aged 60 to 69 with COVID-19, enrolled during active disease.

The rearrangement uses TRBV27 and TRBJ1-5, with a tentative D call TRBD1 (6 bases). Germline V gene sequence: CDR1 MNHEY, CDR2 SMNVEV (reference sequence). Trimming pared 6 bases from V and 1 base from J, leaving 10 bases between. This CDR3 has 14 residues. This CDR3 reads CASRQGTSNQPQHF. CDR3 DNA sequence: TGTGCCAGCAGACAGGGTACGAGCAATCAGCCCCAGCATTTT.

Only one count was recorded for this clone. The chain carries TRBV6-2 or TRBV6-3 and TRBJ1-2; tentative D call: TRBD1 (6 bases). Per germline, CDR1 MNHEY and CDR2 SVGEGT. The CDR3 spans 13 residues. V was pared by 5 bases and J by 1 base, with 8 bases between. The chain's CDR3 is CASSQQGNYGYTF. CDR3 DNA sequence: TGTGCCAGCAGTCAACAGGGTAACTATGGCTACACCTTC.

The count of this clone is one. The chain carries TRBV6-5 and TRBJ1-2; D possibly corresponds to TRBD1 (5 bases). The germline CDR1 and CDR2 sequences are MNHEY and SVGAGI. This CDR3 contains 15 residues. V lost 0 bases and J lost 7, with 15 bases in between. The CDR3 region is CASSYSYGQGVGYTF. The CDR3 DNA reads TGTGCCAGCAGTTACTCATACGGGCAGGGCGTTGGCTACACCTTC.

This clone has more than one count but fewer than ten. The chain carries TRBV28 and TRBJ1-3; 10 bases agree with TRBD1. This CDR3 has 17 residues. Trimming took 0 bases from V and 0 from J; bases not matched to a gene: 2. In germline, CDR1 is MDHEN, CDR2 SYDVKM. CDR3 region: CASSLWTGGNSGNTIYF. CDR3 coding DNA: TGTGCCAGCAGTTTATGGACAGGGGGCAACTCTGGAAACACCATATATTTT.

As to this clone: At the DNA level, this CDR3 is encoded by other sequences in the same sample as well. The genes are TRBV18 and TRBJ1-5, with TRBD1 identical over 8 bases. In germline, CDR1 is KGHSH, CDR2 LQKENI. V lost 3 bases and J lost 2; bases outside the gene matches: 3. CDR3 length equals 15 residues. This CDR3 reads CASSPGQGGNQPQHF. The DNA for the CDR3 is TGTGCCAGCTCACCCGGACAGGGAGGCAATCAGCCCCAGCATTTT.

The chain uses TRBV29-1 and TRBJ2-5; 11 nucleotides agree with TRBD2. This CDR3 has 14 amino acids. The V gene's germline CDR1 is SQVTM and CDR2 ANQGSEA. The trim removed 6 bases at V and 4 bases at J, leaving 7 bases unmatched. The CDR3 DNA reads as TGCAGCGTGGGCCCTGGACTAGCGGGAGAGACCCAGTACTTC. Protein: CSVGPGLAGETQYF.

J is TRBJ1-2 and V is TRBV2, with 10 bases fitting TRBD1. V lost 6 bases, J lost 1 base, and 5 bases stayed unmatched. Looked up from germline, CDR1 is SNHLY and CDR2 is FYNNEI. This CDR3 is 15 amino acids long. The CDR3 region is CASSYGTGVNYGYTF. The CDR3, as DNA: TGTGCCAGCAGCTACGGGACAGGGGTTAACTATGGCTACACCTTC.

This clone was detected once. The chain carries TRBV18 and TRBJ2-4, with 11 bases identical to TRBD2. In germline, CDR1 is KGHSH, CDR2 LQKENI. The V segment lost 3 bases and the J segment 4 bases; nucleotides outside the gene matches: 5. The CDR3 runs 16 residues. The CDR3 DNA reads TGTGCCAGCTCACCGGGACTAGCGGATACTAAAAACATTCAGTACTTC. This gives the protein CASSPGLADTKNIQYF.

This chain uses TRBV15 with TRBJ1-5; unclear D gene. V gave up 5 bases and J gave up 6 bases, with 8 bases separating them. The CDR3 sequence is 12 residues long. In germline, CDR1 is LNHNV, CDR2 YYDKDF (reference sequence). CDR3 sequence: CATSFMSQPQHF. DNA of the CDR3: TGTGCCACCAGCTTCATGAGTCAGCCCCAGCATTTT.

V is TRBV11-3 and J is TRBJ2-7, with D unresolved. CDR3 size: 13 residues. Trimming stripped 4 bases from V and 0 bases from J, with 7 bases between. Per the germline V gene, CDR1 is SGHNT and CDR2 is YENEEA. The CDR3 spells CASSYASSYEQYF. DNA for the CDR3: TGTGCCAGCAGCTACGCCAGCTCCTACGAGCAGTACTTC.

This clone was counted only a few times. The chain joins TRBV19 to TRBJ2-2; 8 bases agree with TRBD1. The length of the CDR3 is 16 residues. The J segment lost 1 base and the V segment lost 10 bases, leaving 11 bases of the junction unmatched. The V gene's germline CDR1 is LNHDA and CDR2 SQIVND (reference sequence). For the CDR3, the DNA is TGTGCCACTACTGTCCATGGACAGGGGAACACCGGGGAGCTGTTTTTT. Translating it yields CATTVHGQGNTGELFF.

The CDR3 protein is CASRPGGSGANVLTF. The CDR3 DNA reads as TGTGCCAGCAGACCCGGGGGCTCTGGGGCCAACGTCCTGACTTTC. The chain carries TRBV6-5 and TRBJ2-6; weak D call: TRBD2 (6 bases). The germline gives CDR1 MNHEY, CDR2 SVGAGI. Trimming left V 6 bases short and J 0 bases short, with 9 bases between. The length of the CDR3 is 15 residues.

V and J are TRBV5-8 and TRBJ1-1; 9 nucleotides agree with TRBD1. This CDR3 has 15 residues. The V gene end was trimmed by 3 bases and the J gene end by 2 bases; junction bases not matched to a gene: 5. Germline loops: CDR1 SGHTS, CDR2 YDEGEE. The CDR3 sequence: CASSSRGQGNTEAFF. CDR3 in DNA: TGTGCCAGCAGCTCCCGGGGACAGGGCAACACTGAAGCTTTCTTT.